The next 32 T cell receptor beta chains were all read from a single sample in a study of regulatory T cells in long-lasting Graves disease. Time point denoted: newly diagnosed GD, antithyroid drugs for less than 3 months. RNA extracted from PBMCs served as the sequencing template. Assembly of TCR beta libraries relied on iRepertoire HTBI primers together with Arm-PCR of CDR3 regions. TCRdb processed the multiplex PCR reads anew with MiXCR; each CDR3 protein has one entry. Of about 610,000 distinct CDR3 sequences in the sample, about 16% were seen once. Another study also made use of these data, one on T cells in Graves' hyperthyroidism and ophthalmopathy.

The sample in question was peripheral blood mononuclear cells (PBMCs), obtained at new diagnosis, from a patient treated with antithyroid drugs. The receptors originated from a man between 18 and 29 years old with Graves disease.

This clonotype was seen repeatedly, ten times or more. This chain connects TRBV3-1 to TRBJ2-3, with TRBD2 matching 12 bases. The germline V gene has CDR1 LGHDT and CDR2 YNNKEL (reference sequence). Germline trimming cut 1 base from V and 7 bases from J; bases unmatched to any gene: 6. The CDR3 covers 16 residues. The CDR3 nucleotides are TGTGCCAGCAGCCAAGTAAGCGGGACTAGCGGGCATACGCAGTATTTT. Its protein is CASSQVSGTSGHTQYF.

This clonotype showed up just a few times. This chain links TRBV5-4 with TRBJ2-1; no reliable D call. The end of the DNA fits TRBJ2-5 better, so the J call may be wrong. The CDR3 consists of 13 residues. Germline V gene sequence: CDR1 SGHNT, CDR2 YYREEE (reference sequence). The CDR3 DNA reads TGTGCCAGCAGCTTGGCTTCCCTAGAGACCCAGTACTTC. This encodes CASSLASLETQYF.

In its sample, this clonotype was seen many times. The chain uses TRBV2 and TRBJ2-1; 12 bases are shared with TRBD2. Per germline, CDR1 SNHLY and CDR2 FYNNEI. J was trimmed by 7 bases and V by 7 bases; bases with no gene match: 11. The CDR3 covers 16 residues. The CDR3 loop is CASIPTSGSSGNEQFF. CDR3 DNA: TGTGCCAGCATTCCGACTAGCGGGAGTTCAGGAAATGAGCAGTTCTTC.

J is TRBJ2-1 and V is TRBV6-1, with 7 bases identical to TRBD2. With V trimmed by 3 bases and J by 0 bases, 5 bases remained unmatched. Germline loops: CDR1 MNHNS, CDR2 SASEGT. The CDR3 is 16 amino acids. The chain's CDR3 is CASSDLAESSYNEQFF. CDR3 DNA: TGTGCCAGCAGTGACCTAGCGGAGAGCTCCTACAATGAGCAGTTCTTC.

The V call is TRBV9, the J call TRBJ2-5; 11 bases are a match to TRBD1. The J segment lost 4 bases and the V segment lost 3 bases, leaving 5 bases of the junction unmatched. The CDR3 length is 15 residues. Germline CDR1 reads SGDLS; CDR2 reads YYNGEE. The CDR3 reads CASSAAGTGGETQYF. In DNA, the CDR3 is TGTGCCAGCAGCGCGGCCGGGACAGGGGGAGAGACCCAGTACTTC.

This clonotype was counted ten times or more. The chain recombines TRBV12-3 or TRBV12-4 with TRBJ1-2; D is unresolved. The V end was cut by 8 bases, the J end by 3 bases, with 10 bases between. The CDR3 covers 12 residues. This CDR3 is CASYGEDYGYTF. The CDR3 nucleotides read TGTGCCAGCTATGGTGAGGACTATGGCTACACCTTC.

Many counts were recorded for this clonotype. V gene TRBV28 combines with J gene TRBJ2-1; TRBD2 matches 16 bases. Germline trimming cut 3 bases from V and 0 bases from J; bases unmatched to any gene: 5. Per germline, CDR1 MDHEN and CDR2 SYDVKM. There are 19 residues in the CDR3. The CDR3 bases are TGTGCCAGCAGTTTGGGACTAGCGGGAGGGGGAGCCTCCTACAATGAGCAGTTCTTC. Translation gives CASSLGLAGGGASYNEQFF. The variable domain in full, with the rest retrieved from reference TRBV28 and TRBJ2-1, is DVKVTQSSRYLVKRTGEKVFLECVQDMDHENMFWYRQDPGLGLRLIYFSYDVKMKEKGDIPEGYSVSREKKERFSLILESASTNQTSMYLCASSLGLAGGGASYNEQFFGPGTRLTVL.

At least ten counts were recorded for this clonotype. The chain joins TRBV28 to TRBJ2-5; 9 nucleotides line up with TRBD2. The CDR3 extends over 15 amino acids. V trimming: 6 bases; J trimming: 4 bases; junction bases outside the gene matches: 9. The germline V gene encodes CDR1 MDHEN and CDR2 SYDVKM. In DNA form, the CDR3 reads TGTGCCAGCAGCCCCACTAGCGGGCGACGAGAGACCCAGTACTTC. This encodes CASSPTSGRRETQYF.

This clonotype was recorded many times. The genes are TRBV2 and TRBJ2-3; 10 bases align to TRBD2. CDR1 is SNHLY and CDR2 is FYNNEI in the germline V gene. Unmatched junction bases numbered 4, after V lost 6 bases and J lost 1 base. The CDR3 extends over 15 amino acids. Here the CDR3 DNA reads TGTGCCAGCAGACTAGCGGGATTCGGCACAGATACGCAGTATTTT. Its protein product is CASRLAGFGTDTQYF.

This clonotype was seen a handful of times. This chain links TRBV29-1 with TRBJ1-2; 9 positions match TRBD1. Trimming at V came to 4 bases and at J to 0 bases, leaving 3 bases not matched to a gene. CDR1 is SQVTM, CDR2 ANQGSEA, per germline. There are 14 residues in the CDR3. This chain's CDR3 is CSVGDRESNYGYTF. The CDR3, as DNA: TGCAGCGTTGGGGACAGGGAATCTAACTATGGCTACACCTTC.

The J gene is TRBJ2-5, the V gene TRBV9; 9 positions agree with TRBD2. The length of the CDR3 is 15 residues. V gave up 2 bases and J gave up 4 bases; unmatched junction bases: 6. Per germline, CDR1 SGDLS and CDR2 YYNGEE. DNA of the CDR3: TGTGCCAGCAGCGTTGGTGGCGGGAGGGGAGAGACCCAGTACTTC. Encoded protein: CASSVGGGRGETQYF.

This clonotype showed up just a few times. The chain links TRBV20-1 to TRBJ2-1; D gene uncertain. CDR1 is DFQATT, CDR2 SNEGSKA, per germline (reference sequence). CDR3 length: 11 amino acids. Trimming stripped 6 bases from V and 11 bases from J, with 14 bases between. The CDR3: CSAPVAFQQFF. DNA of the CDR3: TGCAGTGCCCCCGTGGCCTTCCAGCAGTTCTTC.

This chain links TRBV20-1 with TRBJ1-2; 11 bases match TRBD1. CDR1 and CDR2 from the germline V gene are DFQATT and SNEGSKA (reference sequence). Germline trimming cut 3 bases from V and 4 bases from J; bases unmatched to any gene: 4. CDR3 length equals 14 residues. The CDR3 DNA follows: TGCAGTGCTAGGGATGGGACAGGGGGCTATGGCTACACCTTC. Encoded protein: CSARDGTGGYGYTF.

This clonotype occurred many times. This chain connects TRBV20-1 to TRBJ2-5, with D possibly matching TRBD1 (5 bases). This CDR3 has 14 amino acids. The germline gives CDR1 DFQATT, CDR2 SNEGSKA (reference sequence). The germline V and J ends were trimmed by 3 bases and 4 bases, with 15 bases remaining between them. The CDR3, as DNA: TGCAGTGCTAGCCGACAGCCCTTGAGAGAGACCCAGTACTTC. It encodes CSASRQPLRETQYF.

This chain links TRBV6-2 or TRBV6-3 with TRBJ2-7, with D possibly matching TRBD1 (5 bases). V lost 0 bases and J lost 9, with 12 bases in between. Germline CDR1 and CDR2: MNHEY and SVGEGT. There are 13 residues in the CDR3. CDR3 amino acids: CASSYSKSQGQYF. In DNA form, the CDR3 reads TGTGCCAGCAGTTACTCAAAATCGCAGGGGCAGTACTTC.

This clonotype was counted at least ten times. The chain uses TRBV6-1 and TRBJ1-1; D not resolved. Looked up from germline, CDR1 is MNHNS and CDR2 is SASEGT. With 10 bases removed from V and 5 bases from J, the gap between germline ends came to 23 bases. This CDR3 is 15 amino acids long. The CDR3 nucleotides read TGTGCCACCGTCCTATCCTACGGGTTGCGGACTGAAGCTTTCTTT. It encodes CATVLSYGLRTEAFF.

This clonotype was counted only a few times. This CDR3 is CSARVNAGEQYF. The CDR3 nucleotides are TGCAGTGCTAGAGTCAACGCGGGCGAGCAGTACTTC. The rearrangement links TRBV20-1 to TRBJ2-7; D may be TRBD2 (5 bases). Germline CDR1 reads DFQATT; CDR2 reads SNEGSKA (reference sequence). The V and J ends lost 1 base and 6 bases respectively, with 10 bases between them. There are 12 residues in the CDR3.

This rearrangement joins TRBV5-1 to TRBJ2-5, with TRBD2 matching 7 bases. The CDR3 loop spans 16 amino acids. Germline V gene data show CDR1 as SGHRS and CDR2 as YFSETQ. The V and J ends lost 2 bases and 1 base, in that order; junction bases with no gene match: 8. CDR3 protein: CASSFGASGLQETQYF. CDR3 sequence (DNA): TGCGCCAGCAGCTTTGGGGCTAGCGGCCTCCAAGAGACCCAGTACTTC.

The rearrangement joins TRBV14 to TRBJ2-7; possibly TRBD1 or TRBD2 for D (5 bases each). Germline V lookup: CDR1 SGHDN, CDR2 FVKESK. The CDR3 length is 15 residues. V was shortened by 7 bases and J by 6 bases, with 22 bases between the two germline ends. The CDR3 here is CASNLLREGLGEQYF. CDR3 in DNA: TGTGCCAGCAACCTTCTACGTGAGGGGCTCGGCGAGCAGTACTTC.

This clonotype was seen ten or more times. The rearrangement joins TRBV11-1 to TRBJ2-1, with D hard to call. CDR3 size: 14 residues. Trimming stripped 3 bases from V and 6 bases from J, with 12 bases between. Germline V gene lookup returns CDR1 SGHAT and CDR2 FQDESV (reference sequence). DNA of the CDR3: TGTGCCAGCAGCTTCGGACCCGACGGCAATGAGCAGTTCTTC. Encoded protein: CASSFGPDGNEQFF.

This clonotype came up many times. J is TRBJ2-7 and V is TRBV29-1; D is unresolved. Germline-derived CDR1 and CDR2 are SQVTM and ANQGSEA. Trimming removed 6 bases from V and 4 bases from J, with 13 bases in between. The CDR3 is made up of 12 amino acids. The CDR3 region is CSVGFEAYEQYF. The CDR3 nucleotides are TGCAGCGTGGGTTTTGAAGCTTACGAGCAGTACTTC.

This clonotype was counted many times. The chain employs TRBV6-1 and TRBJ1-1, with 11 bases fitting TRBD1. Germline V CDR1 and CDR2: MNHNS, SASEGT. This CDR3 is 14 amino acids long. V lost 5 bases, J lost 6 bases, and 5 bases stayed unmatched. This CDR3 reads CASSKGQGGAEAFF. The CDR3 coding sequence is TGTGCCAGCAGTAAGGGACAGGGGGGAGCTGAAGCTTTCTTT.

This clonotype was counted ten times or more. V usage is TRBV6-4 and J usage is TRBJ2-7; TRBD1 matches 7 bases. CDR1 MRHNA and CDR2 SNTAGT come from the germline V gene. The CDR3 extends over 14 amino acids. The ends lost 5 bases at V and 4 bases at J; junction bases unmatched: 8. The CDR3 sequence is CASSPPGQTYEQYF. As DNA, the CDR3 is TGTGCCAGCAGTCCTCCGGGACAGACGTACGAGCAGTACTTC.

As regards this clonotype: A much larger clone differs by one base, so this may be a read error. This chain links TRBV28 with TRBJ1-4, with 8 bases matching TRBD1. Germline lookup yields CDR1 MDHEN and CDR2 SYDVKM. CDR3 size: 14 residues. CDR3 sequence reads: CASSQLGTGENLFF. CDR3 DNA sequence: TGTGCCAGCAGCCAACTGGGGACAGGTGAAAACCTGTTTTTT.

This clonotype came up a few times. V usage is TRBV19 and J usage is TRBJ2-2, with D possibly TRBD1 on 6 matching bases. This CDR3 comprises 16 residues. Germline V gives CDR1 LNHDA, CDR2 SQIVND (reference sequence). The V end lost 7 bases, the J end lost 2 bases, and 17 bases lay between the germline ends. As DNA, the CDR3 is TGTGCCAGTACCCCGCGAAGTGGGGGCAACACCGGGGAGCTGTTTTTT. Residues: CASTPRSGGNTGELFF. Combining the CDR3 with reference TRBV19 and TRBJ2-2 gives the whole variable domain DGGITQSPKYLFRKEGQNVTLSCEQNLNHDAMYWYRQDPGQGLRLIYYSQIVNDFQKGDIAEGYSVSREKKESFPLTVTSAQKNPTAFYLCASTPRSGGNTGELFFGEGSRLTVL.

This clonotype was picked up many times. The chain carries TRBV7-9 and TRBJ2-1, with 8 positions matching TRBD1. The V and J ends lost 4 bases and 2 bases, in that order; junction bases with no gene match: 4. Germline V gene data show CDR1 as SEHNR and CDR2 as FQNEAQ (reference sequence). The CDR3 contains 15 residues. The CDR3 region is CASSSGQGPYNEQFF. The DNA for the CDR3 is TGTGCCAGCAGCTCTGGACAGGGCCCCTACAATGAGCAGTTCTTC.

There are a few counts of this clonotype. This chain joins TRBV12-3 or TRBV12-4 and TRBJ1-2; D is possibly TRBD1 (6 bases). This CDR3 is 15 amino acids long. Trimming took 6 bases from V and 8 from J, leaving 22 bases between them. The CDR3 DNA follows: TGTGCCAGCAGGGCCGCCGGGACACCCGTACAAGGCTACACCTTC. The encoded protein is CASRAAGTPVQGYTF.

This clonotype appeared many times. The rearrangement uses TRBV27 and TRBJ1-4, with 9 positions matching TRBD1. The CDR3 runs 15 residues. After removal of 5 bases from V and 6 bases from J, the junction contained 7 bases not matched to a gene. The germline V gene encodes CDR1 MNHEY and CDR2 SMNVEV (reference sequence). CDR3 nucleotide sequence: TGTGCCAGCAGTCGAACAGGGGGCGGGTATGAAAAACTGTTTTTT. Its protein product is CASSRTGGGYEKLFF.

This clonotype was observed a few times. The chain is built from TRBV30 and TRBJ2-4; either TRBD1 or TRBD2 may fit D (5 bases each). Germline V gene sequence: CDR1 GTSNPN, CDR2 SVGIG (reference sequence). The V end lost 2 bases, the J end lost 5 bases, and 10 bases lay between the germline ends. The CDR3 covers 13 residues. Here the CDR3 reads CAWSWGSQNIQYF. CDR3 nucleotides: TGTGCCTGGAGTTGGGGGTCGCAAAACATTCAGTACTTC.

At least ten counts were recorded for this clonotype. The genes are TRBV10-2 and TRBJ2-1; TRBD1 matches at 7 bases. The J call may be incorrect, as the DNA end agrees better with TRBJ2-5. This CDR3 has 14 residues. Germline CDR1 WSHSY, CDR2 SAAADI. The CDR3 here is CASRQGQLQETQYF. In nucleotides, the CDR3 is TGCGCCAGCAGGCAGGGACAGCTTCAAGAGACCCAGTACTTC.

The chain recombines TRBV6-2 or TRBV6-3 with TRBJ2-3; D may be TRBD1 (6 bases). V was clipped by 3 bases and J by 13 bases, with 17 bases between them. Looked up from germline, CDR1 is MNHEY and CDR2 is SVGEGT. The CDR3 contains 13 residues. The DNA of the CDR3 is TGTGCCAGCAGTTATATGGACGGGACACATGAGTATTTT. This sequence encodes CASSYMDGTHEYF.

This clonotype was seen a handful of times. The chain couples TRBV19 to TRBJ1-5; the match to TRBD1 covers 10 bases. Germline trimming cut 4 bases from V and 0 bases from J; bases unmatched to any gene: 3. Germline V gives CDR1 LNHDA, CDR2 SQIVND (reference sequence). The length of the CDR3 is 16 residues. CDR3 region: CASSKGQGISNQPQHF. The DNA for the CDR3 is TGTGCCAGTAGTAAGGGACAGGGGATTAGCAATCAGCCCCAGCATTTT. Supplemented by reference TRBV19 and TRBJ1-5, the full variable domain reads DGGITQSPKYLFRKEGQNVTLSCEQNLNHDAMYWYRQDPGQGLRLIYYSQIVNDFQKGDIAEGYSVSREKKESFPLTVTSAQKNPTAFYLCASSKGQGISNQPQHFGDGTRLSIL.